These T cell receptor beta chains were read from a single sample in a study of T cell repertoires in cytomegalovirus infection. Their target antigens are unknown. TCRdb reprocessed the reads with MiXCR, giving one entry per CDR3 protein. The data hold approximately 81,000 distinct CDR3 sequences, with approximately 24% observed a single time. The source material was CD8+ T cells from cultured PBMCs, sampled from culture after CMV antigen stimulation. The receptors derive from a human donor in good health (CMV status not recorded). Some clones in this sample may be carry-over from other donors' samples. Both conserved end residues are trimmed from each CDR3. Fields, in order: J gene, V gene, CDR3 protein.

TRBJ1-2,TRBV6-5,ASRAGGYNYGYT
TRBJ1-1,TRBV4-3,ASSQGDRGDNTEAF
TRBJ1-2,TRBV20-1,SARDGALGDYGYT
TRBJ1-1,TRBV27,ASSLSVGADTEAF
TRBJ2-2,TRBV15,ATSRDVLAGGPLPGELF
TRBJ2-7,TRBV7-9,ASSLPGNEQY
TRBJ1-1,TRBV27,ASRGDTANTEAF
TRBJ2-3,TRBV27,ASSPTGIFRTDTQY
TRBJ2-6,TRBV25-1,ASWGAGANVLT
TRBJ2-7,TRBV6-2/TRBV6-3,ASSYPPGGGPNEQY
TRBJ1-2,TRBV6-5,ASSPWQGSGYT
TRBJ2-7,TRBV6-2/TRBV6-3,ASSSQPGQGTHEQY
TRBJ2-6,TRBV27,ASSPRDRLSGANVLT
TRBJ2-3,TRBV7-2,ASSLTTPDTQY
TRBJ1-2,TRBV29-1,SVEDHNYGYT
TRBJ2-7,TRBV27,ASSLRSNYEQY
TRBJ2-4,TRBV10-3,AISEGLAGDTKNIQY
TRBJ2-3,TRBV27,ASSPVGHTDTQY
TRBJ2-2,TRBV7-2,ASSLASRQNTGELF
TRBJ2-5,TRBV27,ASSLRGSMETQY
TRBJ1-1,TRBV6-1,ASSWTATEAF
TRBJ2-7,TRBV6-1,ASSFAGASYEQY
TRBJ1-5,TRBV15,ATSIRDSRQPQH
TRBJ2-7,TRBV6-1,ASSEGIDYEQY
TRBJ2-5,TRBV30,AWEWGGETQY
TRBJ2-6,TRBV5-8,ASSPWTGVGGANVLT
TRBJ2-7,TRBV5-1,ASSLLLGNYEQY
TRBJ2-7,TRBV2,ASSGTSGISLSYEQY
TRBJ2-2,TRBV4-3,ASSQRTPGTGAAGELF
TRBJ2-1,TRBV13,ASSLVSGQGASNEQF
TRBJ2-5,TRBV7-8,ASSLILEEMGQETQY
TRBJ1-1,TRBV11-1,ASTPWGGNTEAF
TRBJ2-3,TRBV20-1,SAALAGGRHTQY
TRBJ1-2,TRBV15,ATSRDSGSLGYT
TRBJ2-7,TRBV2,ASSTAGSAYEQY
TRBJ1-1,TRBV7-9,ASSLEKSTEAF
TRBJ2-7,TRBV15,ATSRDLRGAYEQY
TRBJ1-1,TRBV9,ASSGRQGNTEAF
TRBJ2-7,TRBV6-2/TRBV6-3,ASSSDTNAYEQY
TRBJ2-7,TRBV28,ASSWPPPGQGTSSYEQY
TRBJ1-3,TRBV7-9,ASSTSRGNVSGNTIY
TRBJ2-5,TRBV12-3/TRBV12-4,ASSLPGDSYQETQY
TRBJ1-1,TRBV9,ASSVDGQAPGENTEAF
TRBJ2-3,TRBV12-3/TRBV12-4,ASSSGTGSDTQY
TRBJ1-6,TRBV2,ASSAGQGFSPLH
TRBJ1-5,TRBV4-3,ASSQDRGQSNQPQH
TRBJ2-1,TRBV7-6,ASSPGTGGLYEQF
TRBJ1-1,TRBV7-2,ASSLAPSNTEAF
TRBJ2-3,TRBV20-1,SASPSGLAGGADTQY
TRBJ2-1,TRBV5-5,ASSFNNGQYNEQF
TRBJ2-2,TRBV7-9,ASNPREGLAGKTGELF
TRBJ1-1,TRBV7-9,ASSLFGSMNTEAF
TRBJ2-3,TRBV7-2,ASSLEVPSGSTDTQY
TRBJ1-2,TRBV29-1,SVQVPNYGYT
TRBJ1-5,TRBV7-3,ASSHDTRGQPQH
TRBJ1-1,TRBV5-1,ASSLYRGLIEAF
TRBJ2-2,TRBV12-3/TRBV12-4,ASSLGTGGELF
TRBJ1-1,TRBV20-1,SAYLDRGLTEAF